This T cell receptor beta chain was recorded in a study of blood T cell repertoires in COVID-19 (dated by TCRdb to the early 2020s). Background for the entire study: Samples covering the acute and convalescent phases of COVID-19 were provided by collaborators in the United States, Italy and Spain. The material from the prospective study consisted of cDNA or gDNA derived from T cells, B-cell-depleted T cells, or PBMCs. The dataset comprised deeply sampled blood TCRbeta repertoires from subjects exposed to, actively infected with, or recovered from COVID-19. The repertoires were released in a freely available public database intended as a resource for research on the immune response to SARS-CoV-2. Samples were obtained from the ongoing ImmuneRACE study (first 160 participants) and from over a thousand subjects provided by 6 global collaborators. The sample metadata nearly always contained a de-identified subject ID, COVID-19 status, age in years and sex. Where available, HLA class I and class II types were taken from metadata supplied by the sample provider and were not determined by assay-based typing. Paper-wide results and their limitations: Clinical and demographic metadata were provided uncurated, with the amount varying by source and participant.

Notes on this clone: No antigen is known for it. Nothing much larger sits one base from this clone, and base qualities are not available.

Collaborating institutions collected whole blood in K2EDTA tubes following their own protocols. Collaborator samples were shipped for TCRbeta analysis as frozen whole blood, isolated PBMCs, or DNA extracted from either sample type. TCRbeta CDR3 regions were amplified from genomic DNA by means of the immunoSEQ Assay, a bias-controlled multiplex PCR. The published analysis was carried out like this. Nucleated cell counts per sample were estimated from amplification of reference gene primers within the assay. Sequence reads were collapsed and filtered to measure the absolute abundance of every unique TCRbeta CDR3 rearrangement. For each sample, productive Simpson clonality was calculated as the square root of Simpson's diversity index over productive rearrangements. Not all clones reach the TCRdb copy of this immuneACCESS table, which keeps in-frame sequences only. Checked studies attribute under half of the gap to unresolved V genes and leave the rest unexplained. The V and J calls and clone size come from that table; D and trimming were worked out from the DNA. This sample is represented by over 70,000 clones; more than 60% of them were singletons. The ten largest clones represent almost 50% of the sample.

The germline V gene encodes CDR1 MNHEY and CDR2 SVGAGI. The CDR3 measures 15 amino acids from cysteine to phenylalanine. Here the CDR3 DNA is all that survives: 45 bases in frame from base 1. Relative to germline, V is missing 8 bases and J is missing 6 bases, with 12 bases of the junction outside any gene match. Sequenced input: peripheral blood. The clonotype comes from a human donor in a cohort sampled during active COVID-19. The rearrangement joined TRBV6-5 to TRBJ2-2; 7 junctional bases match TRBD2. CDR3 protein: CASLDWGGGAGELFF. The bases read TGTGCCAGCCTGGATTGGGGGGGAGGGGCCGGGGAGCTGTTTTTT.